This T cell receptor beta chain was sequenced in a study of T-cell memory formation after mild COVID-19. About the study: TCR clustering was largely donor specific. Study-wide results and caveats: Mostly located in CM and EM were contracting CD4+ clones, with contracting CD8+ clones located in EMRA. Detection of some responders pre-infection suggested pre-existing cross-reactive memory T cells participated.

The CDR3 is 13 amino acids. Trimming cost V 2 bases and J 4 bases, with 6 bases left between them. With constant-segment primers, 5'RACE yielded cDNA libraries of TCR alpha and TCR beta that carried sample barcodes and UMIs. MiXCR was run by TCRdb on the 5' RACE reads, yielding one entry per CDR3 protein. In the table there are about 560,000 distinct CDR3 sequences, roughly 20% of which are singletons. In this sample, this clonotype turned up many times. Its antigen is not identified. The chain employs TRBV12-3 or TRBV12-4 and TRBJ1-5; the D gene is possibly TRBD1 (5 bases). Sequenced material: PBMCs or a T cell subset sorted from them (not recorded which). The receptor was derived from an adult woman who had mild COVID-19 (a few samples of this study predate the infection). Cell type and time point are not known. CDR3 residues: CASSLSGNQPQHF. CDR3 DNA sequence: TGTGCCAGCAGTTTATCAGGGAATCAGCCCCAGCATTTT.